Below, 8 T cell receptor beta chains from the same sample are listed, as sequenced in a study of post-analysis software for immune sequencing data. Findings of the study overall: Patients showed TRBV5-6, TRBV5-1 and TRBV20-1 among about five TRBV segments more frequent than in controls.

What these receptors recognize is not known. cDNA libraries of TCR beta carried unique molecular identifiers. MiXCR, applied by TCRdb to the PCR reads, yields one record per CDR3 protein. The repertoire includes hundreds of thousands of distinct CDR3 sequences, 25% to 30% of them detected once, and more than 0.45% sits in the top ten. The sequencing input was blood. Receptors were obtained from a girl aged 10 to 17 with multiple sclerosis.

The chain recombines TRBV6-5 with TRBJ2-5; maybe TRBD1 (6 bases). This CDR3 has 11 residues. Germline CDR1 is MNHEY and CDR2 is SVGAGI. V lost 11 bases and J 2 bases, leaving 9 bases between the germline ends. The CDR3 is CAGGTQETQYF. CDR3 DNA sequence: TGTGCCGGTGGGACACAAGAGACCCAGTACTTC.

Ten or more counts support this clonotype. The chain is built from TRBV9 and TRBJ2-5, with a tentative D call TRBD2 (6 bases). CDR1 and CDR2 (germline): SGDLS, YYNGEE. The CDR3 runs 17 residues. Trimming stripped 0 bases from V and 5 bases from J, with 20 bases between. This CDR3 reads CASSVETGDLAFETQYF. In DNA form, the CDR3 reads TGTGCCAGCAGCGTAGAGACGGGAGATTTAGCTTTTGAGACCCAGTACTTC.

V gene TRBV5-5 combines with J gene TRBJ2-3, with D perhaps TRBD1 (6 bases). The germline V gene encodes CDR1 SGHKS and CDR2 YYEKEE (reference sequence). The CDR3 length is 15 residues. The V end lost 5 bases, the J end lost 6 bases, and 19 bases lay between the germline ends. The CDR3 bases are TGTGCCAGCAGGCTGGGGGCCGGAGGATTGGATACGCAGTATTTT. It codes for CASRLGAGGLDTQYF.

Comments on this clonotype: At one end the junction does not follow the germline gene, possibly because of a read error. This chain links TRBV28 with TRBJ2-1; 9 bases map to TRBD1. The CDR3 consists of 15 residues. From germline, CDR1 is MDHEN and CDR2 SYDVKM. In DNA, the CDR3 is TGTGCCAGCAGTTCCCCCGGGACAGGGTCCAATGAGCGGTTCTTC. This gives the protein CASSSPGTGSNERFF.

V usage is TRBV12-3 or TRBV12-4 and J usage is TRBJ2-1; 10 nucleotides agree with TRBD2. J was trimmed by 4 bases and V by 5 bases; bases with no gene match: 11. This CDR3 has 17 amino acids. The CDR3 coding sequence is TGTGCCAGCAGTCTGCTTTCCCTAGCGGGAGCTTACAATGAGCAGTTCTTC. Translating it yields CASSLLSLAGAYNEQFF.

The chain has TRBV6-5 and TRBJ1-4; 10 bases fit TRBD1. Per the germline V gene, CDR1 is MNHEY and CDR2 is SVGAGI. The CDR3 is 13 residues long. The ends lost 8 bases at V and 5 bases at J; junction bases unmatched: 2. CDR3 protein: CASGDRGNEKLFF. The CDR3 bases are TGTGCCAGCGGGGACAGGGGAAATGAAAAACTGTTTTTT.

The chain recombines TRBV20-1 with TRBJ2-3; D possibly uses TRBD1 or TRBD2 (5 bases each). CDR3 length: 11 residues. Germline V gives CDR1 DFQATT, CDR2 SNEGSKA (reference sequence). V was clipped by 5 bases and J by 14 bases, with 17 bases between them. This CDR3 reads CSARLGEAPYF. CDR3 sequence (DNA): TGCAGTGCTCGCTTGGGGGAAGCCCCGTATTTT.

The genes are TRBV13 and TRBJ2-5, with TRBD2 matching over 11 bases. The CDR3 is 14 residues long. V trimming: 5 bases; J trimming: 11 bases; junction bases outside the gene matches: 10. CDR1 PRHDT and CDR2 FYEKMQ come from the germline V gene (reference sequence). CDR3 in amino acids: CASSPGTSGLEQYF. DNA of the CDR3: TGTGCCAGCAGCCCCGGGACTAGCGGTCTTGAGCAGTACTTC.